The clone carrying this T cell receptor beta chain was picked up one time. The antigen is undetermined. The naive CD8 fraction comprised CD45RO-negative cells positively selected for CCR7 and excluded terminally differentiated effector memory CD45RA+ cells. This specimen comes from a study of shared clonotypes between healthy human individuals. Study observations and caveats: Generation probabilities of non-shared clonotypes were lower (relative to those shared by all four donors). Among four donors, about 5% of naive CD4 clonotypes were found in common.

In the authors' workflow: From ImmunoSEQ came sequences covering only the junction and carrying no quality scores, so filtering differed. Some clones are missing from TCRdb's copy, which holds only in-frame ones; the method was immunoSEQ multiplex PCR. That table gives V, J and clone size, and the DNA gave D and trimming. The sample contains roughly 890,000 clones, around 92% of which appear only once. This CDR3 has 15 residues. Trimming removed 4 bases from V and 2 bases from J, with 11 bases in between. Germline CDR1 and CDR2: SEHNR and FQNEAQ (reference sequence). The sample was naive CD8+ T cells sorted from blood. The V call is TRBV7-9, the J call TRBJ2-2, with D perhaps matching TRBD1 (6 bases). The receptor comes from a man aged 25 to 40 in good health. The CDR3 sequence is CASSSPGHNTGELFF. Here the CDR3 DNA reads TGTGCCAGCAGCTCTCCGGGACACAACACCGGGGAGCTGTTTTTT.